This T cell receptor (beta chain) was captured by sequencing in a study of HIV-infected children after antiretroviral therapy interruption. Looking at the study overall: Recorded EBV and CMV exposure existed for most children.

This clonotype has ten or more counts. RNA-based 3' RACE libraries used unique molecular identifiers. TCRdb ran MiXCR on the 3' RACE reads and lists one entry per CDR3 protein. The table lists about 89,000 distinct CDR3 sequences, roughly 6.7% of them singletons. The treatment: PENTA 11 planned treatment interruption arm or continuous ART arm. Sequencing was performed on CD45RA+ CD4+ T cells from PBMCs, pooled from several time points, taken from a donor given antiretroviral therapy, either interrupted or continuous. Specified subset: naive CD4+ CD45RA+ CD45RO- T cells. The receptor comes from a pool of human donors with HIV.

The CDR3 DNA is TGTGCCATCAGCTCTAATCCGGGACAGGGGGAACACGAGCAGTACTTC. It codes for CAISSNPGQGEHEQYF. The chain combines TRBV10-3 with TRBJ2-7; 11 bases are shared with TRBD1. J was trimmed by 5 bases and V by 6 bases; bases with no gene match: 12. Looked up from germline, CDR1 is ENHRY and CDR2 is SYGVKD. The CDR3 spans 16 residues.